The entry that follows covers one T cell receptor beta chain sequence. Antigen unknown. This specimen comes from a study of T cells expressing NK-cell markers. Study findings and constraints: Leadership of the CD3+CD56-NKG2C+ fraction also belonged to these clonotypes in a few donors.

TCRdb re-analyzed the 5' RACE reads; it lists each CDR3 protein once, without DNA. This sample contains some 390,000 distinct CDR3 sequences. The CDR3 contains 16 residues. Germline CDR1 reads SGHDN; CDR2 reads FVKESK. Sequencing input: blood T cells: a sorted CD56 or NKG2C T cell subset, CD4+ or CD8+ T cells, or bulk PBMC T cells (not recorded which). The receptor was isolated from a woman in her forties or fifties in good health. V usage is TRBV14 and J usage is TRBJ2-3; the TCRdb call, TRBD1, lacks DNA for checking. The CDR3 loop reads CASSHRGGALTDTQYF.